The 29 T cell receptor beta chains below were found in one sample sequenced in a study of T cells after yellow fever vaccination (dated by TCRdb to about 2019). The treatment or condition label, as the study defines it: live attenuated yellow fever vaccine strain. Library preparation used 5' RACE. The reads were generated on an Illumina HiSeq 2500. TCRdb reran the public reads through fastp at Q25 and MiXCR, keeping productive beta chains. Rows are unified per CDR3 protein, each entry keeping the most common DNA and genes. The sample includes 90,000 to 130,000 distinct CDR3 sequences, with 8.4% observed a single time. Roughly 25% of the sample is in the top ten clones. Here the sequenced sample was CD8+ T cells sorted from PBMCs, taken 45 days after the yellow fever booster vaccination. Receptors originate from a man aged 25 to 40 who received the YFV17D yellow fever vaccine.

This clonotype was found many times. The chain employs TRBV20-1 and TRBJ2-1, with D perhaps TRBD2 (5 bases). In germline, CDR1 is DFQATT, CDR2 SNEGSKA (reference sequence). V was shortened by 3 bases and J by 7 bases, with 19 bases between the two germline ends. The CDR3 totals 15 residues. This chain's CDR3 is CSASDGEGSINEQFF. For the CDR3, the DNA is TGCAGTGCTAGTGATGGTGAGGGAAGTATAAATGAGCAGTTCTTC.

This clonotype has ten or more counts. The chain recombines TRBV25-1 with TRBJ2-3, with D uncertain. Trimming cost V 5 bases and J 6 bases, with 9 bases left between them. Per germline, CDR1 MGHDK and CDR2 SYGVNS. This CDR3 has 12 residues. CDR3 sequence (DNA): TGTGCCAGCAGTCAAGGGTCGGATACGCAGTATTTT. This translates into CASSQGSDTQYF.

This clonotype showed up many times. The chain carries TRBV5-6 and TRBJ2-1; TRBD1 might be the D (5 bases). The CDR3 totals 17 residues. The V end lost 3 bases, the J end lost 0 bases, and 16 bases lay between the germline ends. Per germline, CDR1 SGHDT and CDR2 YYEEEE. The CDR3 bases are TGTGCCAGCAGCTGGGGCCGGTTCGAAAGCTCCTACAATGAGCAGTTCTTC. Amino acids: CASSWGRFESSYNEQFF.

On this clonotype: At one end, the junction sequence differs from germline, possibly due to a read error. The genes are TRBV3-1 and TRBJ2-1; TRBD2 agrees at 12 bases. The germline gives CDR1 LGHDT, CDR2 YNNKEL (reference sequence). This CDR3 is built from 15 residues. The CDR3 spells CASCHSTSGRYEQFF. DNA of the CDR3: TGTGCCAGCTGCCATTCGACTAGCGGGAGATATGAGCAGTTCTTC.

The chain links TRBV5-6 to TRBJ2-7, with TRBD2 identical over 9 bases. The CDR3 is made up of 15 amino acids. With 4 bases clipped from V and 3 bases from J, the junction kept 8 bases outside the gene matches. CDR1 is SGHDT, CDR2 YYEEEE, per germline. The DNA for the CDR3 is TGTGCCAGCAGCCCACCGGCGGGAGGGGACTACGAGCAGTACTTC. It yields the protein CASSPPAGGDYEQYF. Drawing the rest from reference TRBV5-6 and TRBJ2-7, the complete variable domain is DAGVTQSPTHLIKTRGQQVTLRCSPKSGHDTVSWYQQALGQGPQFIFQYYEEEERQRGNFPDRFSGHQFPNYSSELNVNALLLGDSALYLCASSPPAGGDYEQYFGPGTRLTVT.

The chain has TRBV28 and TRBJ2-4; D is undetermined. This CDR3 has 14 amino acids. Trimming stripped 3 bases from V and 0 bases from J, with 6 bases between. Looked up from germline, CDR1 is MDHEN and CDR2 is SYDVKM. This CDR3 reads CASSFLLAKNIQYF. For the CDR3, the DNA is TGTGCCAGCAGTTTTCTTCTAGCCAAAAACATTCAGTACTTC.

This clonotype showed up many times. The CDR3 bases are TGTGCCAGCAGCCGTCTTAACCCAGGGGGTCGGAGGGAGACCCAGTACTTC. It translates to CASSRLNPGGRRETQYF. This chain uses TRBV5-5 with TRBJ2-5; 7 nucleotides line up with TRBD1. The V and J ends lost 4 bases and 5 bases, in that order; junction bases with no gene match: 17. Germline CDR1 and CDR2: SGHKS and YYEKEE (reference sequence). The CDR3 length is 17 residues.

The chain joins TRBV20-1 to TRBJ2-7; D remains unclear. V lost 0 bases, J lost 0 bases, and 9 bases lay in between. This CDR3 has 14 amino acids. Looked up from germline, CDR1 is DFQATT and CDR2 is SNEGSKA (reference sequence). In nucleotides, the CDR3 is TGCAGTGCTAGAGACGAGCACCACTCCTACGAGCAGTACTTC. Protein: CSARDEHHSYEQYF.

This clonotype was counted at least ten times. The CDR3 nucleotides are TGTGCCAGCAGCGGAGAGGGAGGGCAAGATACGCAGTATTTT. This sequence encodes CASSGEGGQDTQYF. This chain connects TRBV9 to TRBJ2-3, with TRBD2 matching 7 bases. CDR1 is SGDLS, CDR2 YYNGEE, per germline. This CDR3 has 14 amino acids. V lost 3 bases, J lost 5 bases, and 6 bases stayed unmatched.

Ten or more counts support this clonotype. The V call is TRBV6-1, the J call TRBJ2-1; D is perhaps TRBD1 (5 bases). The germline gives CDR1 MNHNS, CDR2 SASEGT. This CDR3 spans 14 amino acids. The V end lost 6 bases, the J end lost 3 bases, and 12 bases lay between the germline ends. The CDR3 bases are TGTGCCAGCAGACCAGGGTTTTACTACAATGAGCAGTTCTTC. Protein product: CASRPGFYYNEQFF.

There are many counts of this clonotype. The chain couples TRBV4-3 to TRBJ2-3; D call uncertain. In germline, CDR1 is LGHNA, CDR2 YSLEER. V was trimmed by 1 base and J by 2 bases, leaving 4 bases between them. This CDR3 comprises 13 residues. The CDR3 here is CASSQGTTDTQYF. The CDR3 DNA follows: TGCGCCAGCAGCCAAGGGACCACAGATACGCAGTATTTT.

The J gene is TRBJ1-5, the V gene TRBV20-1, with D possibly TRBD1 on 5 matching bases. Trimming cost V 4 bases and J 0 bases, with 13 bases left between them. Germline CDR1 DFQATT, CDR2 SNEGSKA (reference sequence). The CDR3 loop spans 15 amino acids. CDR3 nucleotide sequence: TGCAGTGCTACCGGGGGGGATTATAGCAATCAGCCCCAGCATTTT. It specifies CSATGGDYSNQPQHF.

This chain joins TRBV6-2 or TRBV6-3 and TRBJ2-1; no clear D. Per the germline V gene, CDR1 is MNHEY and CDR2 is SVGEGT. This CDR3 comprises 14 residues. Trimming stripped 9 bases from V and 0 bases from J, with 12 bases between. In DNA form, the CDR3 reads TGTGCCAGTGCCCCTTGGAGCTCCTACAATGAGCAGTTCTTC. Encoded protein: CASAPWSSYNEQFF.

The rearrangement links TRBV5-4 to TRBJ2-7, with D uncertain. The V gene's germline CDR1 is SGHNT and CDR2 YYREEE (reference sequence). The CDR3 consists of 12 residues. V shed 0 bases and J shed 5 bases, with 6 bases lying between them. As DNA, the CDR3 is TGTGCCAGCAGCTTGGGAAGGGACGAGCAGTACTTC. Translation gives CASSLGRDEQYF.

This clonotype was recorded at least ten times. The chain couples TRBV19 to TRBJ2-3; possibly TRBD2 for D (6 bases). V lost 0 bases and J 5 bases, leaving 27 bases between the germline ends. The germline V gene encodes CDR1 LNHDA and CDR2 SQIVND (reference sequence). CDR3 length equals 20 residues. The CDR3 nucleotides read TGTGCCAGTAGTATAGAGAGGTTTAGGGGTTGGAGGGCCGTCATAGATACGCAGTATTTT. It encodes CASSIERFRGWRAVIDTQYF.

This clonotype has at least ten counts. The J gene is TRBJ2-5, the V gene TRBV11-2, with 9 bases identical to TRBD2. Losses at the gene ends were 2 bases for V and 5 bases for J; bases not matched to a gene: 12. The germline gives CDR1 SGHAT, CDR2 FQNNGV. CDR3 size: 17 residues. This CDR3 is CASSLRMREGLGETQYF. The CDR3 region has the DNA TGTGCCAGCAGCTTACGAATGCGGGAGGGCCTGGGGGAGACCCAGTACTTC.

Only a few counts were recorded for this clonotype. The chain combines TRBV25-1 with TRBJ2-1; D perhaps matches TRBD2 (5 bases). This CDR3 has 18 amino acids. The ends were cut back, 3 bases at V and 4 bases at J, with 22 bases in the middle. Germline V gene lookup returns CDR1 MGHDK and CDR2 SYGVNS. The CDR3 DNA reads as TGTGCCAGCAGTGAGTTAGGAGGTGGCGGAGGTACATACAATGAGCAGTTCTTC. Its translation: CASSELGGGGGTYNEQFF. Full variable domain (remainder filled in from reference TRBV25-1 and TRBJ2-1): EADIYQTPRYLVIGTGKKITLECSQTMGHDKMYWYQQDPGMELHLIHYSYGVNSTEKGDLSSESTVSRIRTEHFPLTLESARPSHTSQYLCASSELGGGGGTYNEQFFGPGTRLTVL.

This clonotype was observed at least ten times. The J gene is TRBJ1-4, the V gene TRBV7-2; D might be TRBD1 (5 bases). CDR1 SGHTA and CDR2 FQGNSA come from the germline V gene. With 1 base removed from V and 8 bases from J, the gap between germline ends came to 20 bases. The CDR3 consists of 17 residues. The CDR3 loop is CASSLVSTGPLHEKLFF. DNA of the CDR3: TGTGCCAGCAGCTTAGTTTCAACAGGACCTCTTCACGAAAAACTGTTTTTT.

This clonotype was detected ten times or more. J is TRBJ2-2 and V is TRBV4-3; a possible D gene is TRBD1 (6 bases). Germline loops: CDR1 LGHNA, CDR2 YSLEER. V lost 2 bases and J lost 1, with 11 bases in between. The CDR3 runs to 16 residues. In DNA, the CDR3 is TGCGCCAGCAGCCAACCCCTGGGACAGAACACCGGGGAGCTGTTTTTT. Protein sequence: CASSQPLGQNTGELFF.

This clonotype appeared many times. V gene TRBV4-3 combines with J gene TRBJ2-7; 8 bases agree with TRBD2. Germline assignment: CDR1 LGHNA and CDR2 YSLEER. CDR3 length: 16 amino acids. Trimming removed 0 bases from V and 0 bases from J; junction bases left unmatched: 4. DNA of the CDR3: TGCGCCAGCAGCCAAGAAGTAGCGGGAAGCTCCTACGAGCAGTACTTC. Protein: CASSQEVAGSSYEQYF.

This clonotype was recorded at least ten times. The chain has TRBV24-1 and TRBJ1-5; no firm D call. V lost 9 bases to trimming and J lost 5 bases, with 10 bases between them. Per the germline V gene, CDR1 is KGHDR and CDR2 is SFDVKD. The CDR3 spans 12 residues. The CDR3 nucleotides are TGTGCCACCTGGACGAGCGATCAGCCCCAGCATTTT. Its protein is CATWTSDQPQHF.

The chain employs TRBV27 and TRBJ2-7; D tentatively reads TRBD1 or TRBD2 (5 bases each). The CDR3 has 15 residues. Germline CDR1 is MNHEY and CDR2 is SMNVEV (reference sequence). Trimming shortened V by 4 bases and J by 3 bases, and 16 bases separated the two germline ends. CDR3 loop: CASSSGPPEGYEQYF. The CDR3 coding sequence is TGTGCCAGCAGTTCGGGACCTCCAGAGGGCTACGAGCAGTACTTC.

V usage is TRBV6-2 or TRBV6-3 and J usage is TRBJ2-3, with D perhaps given as TRBD1 or TRBD2 (5 bases each). Trimming left V 2 bases short and J 5 bases short, with 11 bases between. The germline V gene encodes CDR1 MNHEY and CDR2 SVGEGT. The CDR3 is made up of 14 amino acids. CDR3 sequence reads: CASSYVRGEDTQYF. The CDR3 bases are TGTGCCAGCAGTTACGTGAGGGGTGAAGATACGCAGTATTTT.

This clonotype has a count of ten or more. The chain is built from TRBV20-1 and TRBJ1-5; D not certain. The V gene's germline CDR1 is DFQATT and CDR2 SNEGSKA (reference sequence). The CDR3 is 13 amino acids. Trimming removed 4 bases at V and 7 bases at J, with 14 bases between. CDR3 in amino acids: CSATVPGWQPQHF. Here the CDR3 DNA reads TGCAGTGCTACGGTCCCGGGGTGGCAGCCCCAGCATTTT.

V is TRBV6-2 or TRBV6-3 and J is TRBJ2-5; either TRBD1 or TRBD2 may fit D (5 bases each). V was trimmed by 5 bases and J by 2 bases, leaving 12 bases between them. Germline assignment: CDR1 MNHEY and CDR2 SVGEGT. The CDR3 covers 14 residues. Here the CDR3 DNA reads TGTGCCAGCAGTGGGGGTGTATGGCAAGAGACCCAGTACTTC. Translated: CASSGGVWQETQYF.

Ten or more counts support this clonotype. V usage is TRBV20-1 and J usage is TRBJ2-1, with D perhaps TRBD2 (5 bases). The CDR3 contains 15 residues. Trimming removed 0 bases from V and 10 bases from J, with 19 bases in between. CDR1 is DFQATT and CDR2 is SNEGSKA in the germline V gene (reference sequence). This CDR3 reads CSARDGSVGSWEQFF. The CDR3 DNA reads as TGCAGTGCTAGAGATGGTAGCGTGGGGTCATGGGAGCAGTTCTTC.

With respect to this clonotype: This clone may be a read error of a much larger clone one base away. This chain connects TRBV7-6 to TRBJ2-7; 8 bases are shared with TRBD1. The CDR3 runs to 12 residues. V lost 8 bases and J lost 5; bases outside the gene matches: 5. Germline V CDR1 and CDR2: SGHVS, FNYEAQ. The CDR3 region is CASAETGDEQYF. The CDR3 region has the DNA TGTGCCAGCGCCGAGACAGGGGACGAGCAGTACTTC. The full variable domain, its missing parts supplied by reference TRBV7-6 and TRBJ2-7, is GAGVSQSPRYKVTKRGQDVALRCDPISGHVSLYWYRQALGQGPEFLTYFNYEAQQDKSGLPNDRFSAERPEGSISTLTIQRTEQRDSAMYRCASAETGDEQYFGPGTRLTVT.

A word on this clonotype: Given a much more abundant clone one base away, this may be a read error. The chain carries TRBV5-5 and TRBJ2-3; 8 bases line up with TRBD2. This CDR3 is 16 amino acids long. CDR1 and CDR2 (germline): SGHKS, YYEKEE (reference sequence). CDR3 residues: CDSSWTELAGRSTQYF. CDR3 DNA sequence: TGTGACAGCAGCTGGACGGAATTAGCGGGACGGTCCACGCAGTATTTT.

This chain joins TRBV5-6 and TRBJ2-1; D gene unclear. The CDR3 is 13 residues long. In germline, CDR1 is SGHDT, CDR2 YYEEEE. V was shortened by 0 bases and J by 8 bases, with 9 bases between the two germline ends. DNA for the CDR3: TGTGCCAGCAGCTTGGGGGGTATAGATGAGCAGTTCTTC. Translated, it gives CASSLGGIDEQFF.